This T cell receptor (beta chain) came from a study of T cell responses to AZD1222 COVID-19 vaccine. A remark on this clone: Antigen specificity is unknown.

Profiled with immunoSEQ multiplex PCR; TCRdb holds only in-frame clones, not every one. The table has about 140,000 clones, 85% to 95% seen once. Overall study results and limits: Repertoires were collected only later (after the peak T cell response had occurred). Distributed over spike, vaccine-associated CD4 TCRs predominated at 160-218 and 743-854.

The CDR3 covers 15 residues. J gave up 8 bases and V 10 bases, and 15 bases lay outside the gene matches. The chain employs TRBV23-1 and TRBJ1-4; 8 bases fit TRBD1. TRBV23-1 is an ORF, and what it does is uncertain. Sample: peripheral blood, taken on day 0 of MenACWY control vaccination. This clonotype originated in an adult in good health. CDR3 in amino acids: CAKPTGEGLCEKLFF. As DNA, the CDR3 is TGCGCCAAACCGACAGGGGAGGGTTTGTGCGAAAAACTGTTTTTT.